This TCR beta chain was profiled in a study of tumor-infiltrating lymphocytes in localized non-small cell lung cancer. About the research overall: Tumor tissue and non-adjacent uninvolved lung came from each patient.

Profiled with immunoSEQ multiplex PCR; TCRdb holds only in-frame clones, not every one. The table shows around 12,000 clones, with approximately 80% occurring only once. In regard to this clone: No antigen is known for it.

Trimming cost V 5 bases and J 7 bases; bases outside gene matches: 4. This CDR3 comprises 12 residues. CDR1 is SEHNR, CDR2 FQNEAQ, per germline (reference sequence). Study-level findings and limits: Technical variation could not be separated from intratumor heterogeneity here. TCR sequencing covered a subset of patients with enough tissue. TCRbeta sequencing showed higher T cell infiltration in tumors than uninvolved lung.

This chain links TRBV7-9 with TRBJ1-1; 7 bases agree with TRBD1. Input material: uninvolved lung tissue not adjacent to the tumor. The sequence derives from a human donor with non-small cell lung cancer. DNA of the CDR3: TGTGCCAGCAGCGGGGACAGCCTTGAAGCTTTCTTT. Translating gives CASSGDSLEAFF. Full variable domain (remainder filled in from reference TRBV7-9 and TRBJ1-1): DTGVSQNPRHKITKRGQNVTFRCDPISEHNRLYWYRQTLGQGPEFLTYFQNEAQLEKSRLLSDRFSAERPKGSFSTLEIQRTEQGDSAMYLCASSGDSLEAFFGQGTRLTVV.